A single TCR beta chain is shown here with its context. The antigen remains unidentified. Only patients with CD8+CD57+ cell expansion on flow cytometry were chosen for sequencing. The V gene's germline CDR1 is LGHNT and CDR2 FRNRAP. The CDR3 length is 13 residues. V lost 6 bases and J 0 bases, leaving 6 bases between the germline ends. These data come from a study of CD8+CD57+ T cells in acquired aplastic anemia. Study in general: Mean yield of DNA from sorted CD4+ and CD8+ cells was approximately 3 ug.

Profiles of TCR beta VDJ and CDR3 were generated from a genomic DNA template. TCRdb reprocessed the reads with MiXCR, giving one entry per CDR3 protein. The sample has 180,000 or so distinct CDR3 sequences, around 60% seen once. Points from the study as a whole: Levels of CD8+ Simpson's diversity were not significantly distinct in patients versus controls.

The V gene is TRBV12-5, the J gene TRBJ1-5, with D possibly being TRBD1 (5 bases). Sequencing was done on a sample of sorted CD4+, CD8+, or CD8+CD57+ T cells (not recorded which) from PBMCs. The clonotype comes from a human donor with aplastic anemia. This CDR3 is CASGGGSNQPQHF. Here the CDR3 DNA reads TGTGCTAGTGGCGGGGGTAGCAATCAGCCCCAGCATTTT.